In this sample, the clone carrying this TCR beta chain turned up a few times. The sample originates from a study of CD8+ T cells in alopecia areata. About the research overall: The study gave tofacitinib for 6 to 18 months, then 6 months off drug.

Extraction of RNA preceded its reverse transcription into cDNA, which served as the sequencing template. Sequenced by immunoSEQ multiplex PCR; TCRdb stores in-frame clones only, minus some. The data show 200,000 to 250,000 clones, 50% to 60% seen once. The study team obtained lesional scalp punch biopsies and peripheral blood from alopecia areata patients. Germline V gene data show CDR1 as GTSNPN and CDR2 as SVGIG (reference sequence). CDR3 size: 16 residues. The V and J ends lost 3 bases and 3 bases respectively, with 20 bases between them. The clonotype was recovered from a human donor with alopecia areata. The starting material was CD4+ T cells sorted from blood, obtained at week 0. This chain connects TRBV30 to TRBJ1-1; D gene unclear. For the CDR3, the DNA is TGTGCCTGGAGCGCCGGGCGGGGTGAGCTAGACACTGAAGCTTTCTTT. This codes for CAWSAGRGELDTEAFF.